The 8 T cell receptor beta chains below come from one sample, sequenced in a study of Ad26.COV2.S vaccination and SARS-CoV-2 variants. Clones were sequenced by immunoSEQ multiplex PCR, and TCRdb holds only the in-frame ones, with some missing. The sample lists 290,000 or so clones; approximately 89% were seen once. Treatment indicated: roughly 19 received Ad26.COV2.S at low or high dose, single or two shots; five or six received placebo; per-sample allocation not given. The samples date from day 63 after the first vaccine or placebo injection. The input for sequencing was peripheral blood, taken in a trial of Ad26.COV2.S vaccine versus placebo. These receptors were taken from a person aged 18-65 years who received the Ad26.COV2.S COVID-19 vaccine or a placebo.

The rearrangement links TRBV7-2 to TRBJ1-5; 9 bases line up with TRBD1. Germline CDR1 is SGHTA and CDR2 is FQGNSA. The CDR3 loop spans 15 amino acids. Trimming took 4 bases from V and 4 from J; bases not matched to a gene: 5. The CDR3 region has the DNA TGTGCCAGCAGCTCGACACAGGGGGCGAATCAGCCCCAGCATTTT. It yields the protein CASSSTQGANQPQHF.

J is TRBJ2-2 and V is TRBV5-1; D remains unclear. Germline CDR1 SGHRS, CDR2 YFSETQ. The CDR3 sequence is 14 residues long. V was pared by 4 bases and J by 6 bases, with 13 bases between. The chain's CDR3 is CASSTAPEAGELFF. The DNA for the CDR3 is TGCGCCAGCAGCACGGCGCCCGAGGCCGGGGAGCTGTTTTTT.

CDR3 amino acids: CASRYLFGNTIYF. The CDR3 DNA follows: TGTGCCAGCAGATACCTCTTCGGAAACACCATATATTTT. J is TRBJ1-3 and V is TRBV12-3 or TRBV12-4; D is unresolved. CDR3 length: 13 amino acids. V was cut by 6 bases and J by 4 bases, with 10 bases left in between.

This clone was seen a few times. The chain recombines TRBV6-1 with TRBJ1-1; no clear D gene. The CDR3 runs 14 residues. Germline CDR1 is MNHNS and CDR2 is SASEGT. V shed 3 bases and J shed 0 bases, with 8 bases lying between them. The CDR3 here is CASSEPALNTEAFF. The CDR3 DNA follows: TGTGCCAGCAGTGAGCCTGCCCTGAACACTGAAGCTTTCTTT.

This clone showed up just once. This chain uses TRBV2 with TRBJ1-1; no reliable D call. In germline, CDR1 is SNHLY, CDR2 FYNNEI. Trimming cost V 6 bases and J 3 bases, with 14 bases left between them. The CDR3 spans 14 residues. Here the CDR3 DNA reads TGTGCCAGCAGGGGCCCGGGTAGGCACACTGAAGCTTTCTTT. This sequence encodes CASRGPGRHTEAFF.

The rearrangement joins TRBV5-4 to TRBJ2-2; unclear D gene. V lost 7 bases and J lost 1, with 5 bases in between. This CDR3 has 12 residues. Germline V CDR1 and CDR2: SGHNT, YYREEE (reference sequence). The CDR3, as DNA: TGTGCCAGCCACAAGAACACCGGGGAGCTGTTTTTT. Its translation is CASHKNTGELFF. The whole variable domain, remainder taken from reference TRBV5-4 and TRBJ2-2, is ETGVTQSPTHLIKTRGQQVTLRCSSQSGHNTVSWYQQALGQGPQFIFQYYREEENGRGNFPPRFSGLQFPNYSSELNVNALELDDSALYLCASHKNTGELFFGEGSRLTVL.

J is TRBJ2-2 and V is TRBV18, with a weak D call TRBD2 (6 bases). The CDR3 loop spans 18 amino acids. V was pared by 0 bases and J by 4 bases, with 18 bases between. Germline V gene sequence: CDR1 KGHSH, CDR2 LQKENI. This chain's CDR3 is CASSPPLQERVGTGELFF. The CDR3 DNA reads TGTGCCAGCTCACCACCCCTACAGGAGCGGGTGGGCACCGGGGAGCTGTTTTTT.

This clone occurred a few times. This chain connects TRBV19 to TRBJ2-1; 12 bases line up with TRBD2. CDR1 LNHDA and CDR2 SQIVND come from the germline V gene (reference sequence). CDR3 size: 17 residues. V lost 7 bases, J lost 0 bases, and 7 bases stayed unmatched. The CDR3 reads CASTGTSGYRSYNEQFF. CDR3 bases: TGTGCCAGTACGGGGACTAGCGGGTATCGCTCCTACAATGAGCAGTTCTTC.